The present T cell receptor beta chain was sequenced within a study of breast tumors, draining lymph nodes, adjacent tissues. Findings of the study overall: Data only fit, rather than demonstrated, lymph node origin of most tumor T cells. Most tumor T cells seemingly derive from lymph node, then expand in tumor. Tumor and nontumor repertoires were significantly more similar in luminal-like than in basal-like breast cancer. Tumors had less TCR diversity than lymph nodes, more than nontumor tissue.

Samples came from axillary lymph nodes draining the breast cancer. TCRdb re-analysed the multiplex PCR reads in MiXCR, keeping a single row per CDR3 protein. Here the sample spans some 150,000 distinct CDR3 sequences, 33% being singletons. The V end was cut by 0 bases, the J end by 10 bases, with 7 bases between. Germline V gives CDR1 LGHDT, CDR2 YNNKEL (reference sequence). The CDR3 extends over 13 amino acids. Many counts were recorded for this clonotype. Its specificity is unknown. The chain combines TRBV3-1 with TRBJ1-6; D not resolved. The sequenced sample consisted of axillary lymph node tissue. The sequence was obtained from a female donor with breast cancer. Some clones in this sample may be carry-over from other donors' samples. The CDR3 bases are TGTGCCAGCAGCCAAGATCGGAGGTCACCCCTCCACTTT. Residues: CASSQDRRSPLHF.